The rows below give T cell receptor beta chains drawn from one sample of a study of T cell changes during pregnancy in multiple sclerosis. Using immunoSEQ multiplex PCR, the repertoire was profiled, and TCRdb retains in-frame clones only, with some absent. The table shows tens of thousands of clones, with around nine tenths occurring only once. Sequenced material: CD4+ T cells from peripheral blood mononuclear cells, taken in the first trimester of pregnancy. These TCRs come from a female donor in good health, enrolled as a control in a pregnancy study. Both conserved end residues are part of each CDR3. A D gene is named only where the DNA matches it firmly. Only part of the rows carry a size: once, few, many, or a class if the clone is expanded.

D gene,V gene,J gene,clone size,CDR3 DNA,CDR3 protein
-,TRBV6-6,TRBJ2-1,-,TGTGCCAGCAGCCTAGGACAGTCCGGTATTCAGTTCTTC,CASSLGQSGIQFF
-,TRBV6-5,TRBJ2-1,-,TGTGCCAGCAGTTACGGGGCCCCCCCCTCCTACAATGAGCAGTTCTTC,CASSYGAPPSYNEQFF
TRBD1,TRBV6-5,TRBJ1-2,-,TGTGCCAGCCGAGGGGGGGACAGGGTCTATGGCTACACCTTC,CASRGGDRVYGYTF
TRBD2,TRBV4-1,TRBJ2-5,-,TGCGCCAGCAGCCAAGTGGGACTAGCGGGAGGGCCGCTTCCAGGGGAGACCCAGTACTTC,CASSQVGLAGGPLPGETQYF
-,TRBV6-5,TRBJ1-1,-,TGTGCCACCCTATCGGAGACAGGGAACACTGAAGCTTTCTTT,CATLSETGNTEAFF
TRBD1,TRBV19,TRBJ2-1,-,TGTGCCACCCAGGGACAGGGGATCTACAATGAGCAGTTCTTC,CATQGQGIYNEQFF
TRBD2,TRBV28,TRBJ2-1,-,TGTGCCAGCAGCACAAGGGCTAGCGGGAGTGGAGAGCAGTTCTTC,CASSTRASGSGEQFF
-,TRBV4-1,TRBJ2-3,-,TGCGCCAGCAGCCAAGTTCAGGGGACGCCAGATACGCAGTATTTT,CASSQVQGTPDTQYF
TRBD2,TRBV18,TRBJ2-7,-,TGTGCCAGCTCACCCGGACGGAGCGGGGGGGAGCAGTACTTC,CASSPGRSGGEQYF
TRBD1,TRBV18,TRBJ1-1,-,TGTGCCAGCTCACCACCGTCTTCCAACAGGGGAAGCACTGAAGCTTTCTTT,CASSPPSSNRGSTEAFF
TRBD1,TRBV28,TRBJ1-2,-,TGTGCCAGCACCCCGGGACAGAGGAACTATGGCTACACCTTC,CASTPGQRNYGYTF
TRBD1,TRBV6-1,TRBJ2-7,-,TGTGCCAGCAGTGCTCAAGGGGGCTACTACGAGCAGTACTTC,CASSAQGGYYEQYF
TRBD1,TRBV30,TRBJ2-1,-,TGTGCCTGGAGTTCCGGGACAGGGGAATCCTACAATGAGCAGTTCTTC,CAWSSGTGESYNEQFF
-,TRBV12-5,TRBJ1-2,-,TGTGCTAGTGGCCGCGACAGTTTCTCCTATGGCTACACCTTC,CASGRDSFSYGYTF
-,TRBV30,TRBJ2-5,-,TGTGCCTGGAGTCCGCGGGAGACCCAGTACTTC,CAWSPRETQYF
TRBD2,TRBV4-1,TRBJ2-5,-,TGCGCCAGCAGCCAAGTGGGACTAGCGGGAGAGACCCAGTACTTC,CASSQVGLAGETQYF
TRBD2,TRBV12-5,TRBJ2-2,-,TGTGCTAGTGGTTTGTTTATACTAGCGGGGGTGAACACCGGGGAGCTGTTTTTT,CASGLFILAGVNTGELFF
-,TRBV5-6,TRBJ2-5,-,TGTGCCAGCAGCTTGGTCAGCGTCCGTATAGGTGGCCAAGAGACCCAGTACTTC,CASSLVSVRIGGQETQYF
TRBD2,TRBV7-3,TRBJ2-1,-,TGTGCCAGCAGCTTAGTAGCGGGGGCCTTGTACAATGAGCAGTTCTTC,CASSLVAGALYNEQFF
TRBD1,TRBV7-9,TRBJ1-6,-,TGTGCCAGCAGCCACAGGGGGCCGGATTCACCCCTCCACTTT,CASSHRGPDSPLHF
-,TRBV29-1,TRBJ1-5,-,TGCAGCGTTGAATCGTCAGGGCAGCCCCAGCATTTT,CSVESSGQPQHF
TRBD2,TRBV9,TRBJ2-2,-,TGTGCCAGCAGCCCGCGGGGGGGAGCGAACACCGGGGAGCTGTTTTTT,CASSPRGGANTGELFF
TRBD2,TRBV2,TRBJ2-1,-,TGTGCCAGCCAGGGGACTAGCGGGCTAGATGTTGAGCAGTTCTTC,CASQGTSGLDVEQFF
-,TRBV2,TRBJ1-1,-,TGTGCCAGCCAGATCTGGAACACTGAAGCTTTCTTT,CASQIWNTEAFF
-,TRBV29-1,TRBJ1-2,-,TGCAGCGTTGTCCTCGGGGGACGTGGCTACACCTTC,CSVVLGGRGYTF
TRBD2,TRBV19,TRBJ2-7,-,TGTGCCAGTATGGACGGGGCTAGCGGGGGGAGCTCCTACGAGCAGTACTTC,CASMDGASGGSSYEQYF
-,TRBV7-8,TRBJ2-7,-,TGTGCCAGCAGCTTAGAGGCTGGTCTAGCGATTTCTGGCGAGCAGTACTTC,CASSLEAGLAISGEQYF
TRBD1,TRBV27,TRBJ2-2,-,TGTGCCAGCAGGATATCCCCCGGGACAGACTACACCGGGGAGCTGTTTTTT,CASRISPGTDYTGELFF
-,TRBV6-5,TRBJ2-2,-,TGTGCCAGCAGCCGAACAGGGTTCGCCGGGGAGCTGTTTTTT,CASSRTGFAGELFF
-,TRBV5-1,TRBJ1-1,-,TGCGCCAGCAGCCTTCCAAGGGGGAACACTGAAGCTTTCTTT,CASSLPRGNTEAFF
-,TRBV6-1,TRBJ1-3,-,TGTGCCAGCAGGGAGGACGGGTTCTCTGGAAACACCATATATTTT,CASREDGFSGNTIYF
-,TRBV7-8,TRBJ1-5,-,TGTGCCAGCGCCCCAGGTGGGGCCAACAATCAGCCCCAGCATTTT,CASAPGGANNQPQHF
-,TRBV5-6,TRBJ2-3,-,TGTGCCAGCAGCTTGGTTAGGGGTTCAGGAGATACGCAGTATTTT,CASSLVRGSGDTQYF
-,TRBV6-6,TRBJ1-5,-,TGTGCCAGCAGTTACGACAGCAATAGCAATCAGCCCCAGCATTTT,CASSYDSNSNQPQHF
-,TRBV28,TRBJ2-2,few,TGTGCCAGCAGCGCCGGGACTGAGAACACCGGGGAGCTGTTTTTT,CASSAGTENTGELFF
-,TRBV18,TRBJ2-3,-,TGTGCCAGCTCACCACCAGGTCGCGGTGCTAGCACAGATACGCAGTATTTT,CASSPPGRGASTDTQYF
-,TRBV4-1,TRBJ2-1,-,TGCGCCAGCAGCCCGCCTTCAGGGGTATACAATGAGCAGTTCTTC,CASSPPSGVYNEQFF
-,TRBV6-1,TRBJ2-1,once,TGTGCCAGCAGTGAAAACCGGAGGGTCGAGCAGTTCTTC,CASSENRRVEQFF
-,TRBV27,TRBJ1-1,-,TGTGCCAGCAGTTCCCAACAGAACACTGAAGCTTTCTTT,CASSSQQNTEAFF
-,TRBV4-1,TRBJ1-1,-,TGCGCCAGCAGCCATAACGTTCAGGGGAAATTGAACACTGAAGCTTTCTTT,CASSHNVQGKLNTEAFF
-,TRBV7-9,TRBJ1-4,-,TGTGCCAGCAGCTTAGGACAGCCTAATGAAAAACTGTTTTTT,CASSLGQPNEKLFF
TRBD1,TRBV5-1,TRBJ2-7,-,TGCGCCAGCAGCGGGGGACAGGAAAAATTCGAGCAGTACTTC,CASSGGQEKFEQYF
-,TRBV6-6,TRBJ2-1,-,TGTGCCAGCACCCCAGAGGTGAACTACAATGAGCAGTTCTTC,CASTPEVNYNEQFF
TRBD2,TRBV5-1,TRBJ2-2,once,TGCGCCAGCAGCCCGGGACTAGGCAGCACCGGGGAGCTGTTTTTT,CASSPGLGSTGELFF
-,TRBV10-1,TRBJ2-7,-,TGCGCCAGCAGTGTGGACACCAAATACGAGCAGTACTTC,CASSVDTKYEQYF
TRBD2,TRBV15,TRBJ2-1,-,TGTGCCACCAGCAGAGATCCCCCCCTAGCGGGGGGATACAATGAGCAGTTCTTC,CATSRDPPLAGGYNEQFF
-,TRBV7-9,TRBJ2-5,once,TGTGCCAGCAGCCGGGTGACCAAAGAGACCCAGTACTTC,CASSRVTKETQYF
TRBD2,TRBV29-1,TRBJ2-1,-,TGCAGCGTTTTGAAGCAGGCGGGAGACGGTGAGCAGTTCTTC,CSVLKQAGDGEQFF
-,TRBV7-2,TRBJ2-1,-,TGTGCCAGCAACTCCCGGGAGCATAACAATGAGCAGTTCTTC,CASNSREHNNEQFF
-,TRBV15,TRBJ2-1,-,TGTGCCACCAGCAGAGATAGTCCCAGATCGGCTAGTTACAATGAGCAGTTCTTC,CATSRDSPRSASYNEQFF
-,TRBV23-1,TRBJ1-2,few,TGCGCCAGCAGTCAATCGCGGACTGCCCCCGGCTACACCTTC,CASSQSRTAPGYTF
-,TRBV9,TRBJ2-1,once,TGTGCCAGCAGCACTATCTTTTTGGAGGATTACTTATCAAGCTCCTACAATGAGCAGTTCTTC,CASSTIFLEDYLSSSYNEQFF